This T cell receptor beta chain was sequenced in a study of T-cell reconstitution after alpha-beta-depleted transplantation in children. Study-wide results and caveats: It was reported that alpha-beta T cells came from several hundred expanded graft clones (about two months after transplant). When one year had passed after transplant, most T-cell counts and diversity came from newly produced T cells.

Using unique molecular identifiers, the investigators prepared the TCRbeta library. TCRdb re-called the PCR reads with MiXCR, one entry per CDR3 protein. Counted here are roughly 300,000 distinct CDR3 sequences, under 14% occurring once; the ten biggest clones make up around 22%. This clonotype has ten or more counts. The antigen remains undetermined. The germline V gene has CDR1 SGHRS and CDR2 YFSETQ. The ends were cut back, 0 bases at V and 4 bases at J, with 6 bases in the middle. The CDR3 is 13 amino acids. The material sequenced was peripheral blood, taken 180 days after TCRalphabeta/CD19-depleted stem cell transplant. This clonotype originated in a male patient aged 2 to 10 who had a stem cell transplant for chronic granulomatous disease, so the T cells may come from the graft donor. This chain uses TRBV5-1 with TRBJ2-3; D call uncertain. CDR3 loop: CASSLAEPDTQYF. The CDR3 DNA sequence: TGCGCCAGCAGCTTGGCCGAGCCAGATACGCAGTATTTT.